The subject of this entry is one TCR beta chain. This entry belongs to a study of control samples from healthy donors and cancer patients. CDR1 is SGHRS, CDR2 YFSETQ, per germline. With 0 bases removed from V and 0 bases from J, the gap between germline ends came to 21 bases. The CDR3 is made up of 19 amino acids. Repertoires were generated with immunoSEQ multiplex PCR, while TCRdb's copy carries only in-frame clones and drops some. This repertoire includes under 200,000 clones. The rearrangement uses TRBV5-1 and TRBJ1-1; D is possibly TRBD1 (6 bases). The receptor comes from a woman aged 30 to 39 in good health. The sample was blood. As DNA, the CDR3 is TGCGCCAGCAGCTTGGGTGTGCAGGGGTCGATTCGTTTGAACACTGAAGCTTTCTTT. Protein product: CASSLGVQGSIRLNTEAFF.